These 6 T cell receptor beta chains share one sample of origin, sequenced in a study of chemoradiotherapy in HPV16-positive cancers. Produced via immunoSEQ multiplex PCR; TCRdb's table is partial and in-frame only. This table holds 25,000 to 30,000 clones, more than 90% found once. Specimen: blood, collected from a patient who underwent chemoradiotherapy. Receptors were obtained from a human donor with HPV-associated anogenital cancer.

The V call is TRBV5-5, the J call TRBJ2-1; 8 positions match TRBD2. CDR3 length: 14 amino acids. J lost 8 bases, V lost 4 bases, and 8 bases had no gene match. Germline V CDR1 and CDR2: SGHKS, YYEKEE (reference sequence). CDR3 in DNA: TGTGCCAGCAGCCGCCGGGAGGGCACCGATGAGCAGTTCTTC. Encoded protein: CASSRREGTDEQFF.

The chain recombines TRBV6-5 with TRBJ1-6, with 8 bases lining up with TRBD1. Trimming took 5 bases from V and 7 from J; bases not matched to a gene: 7. CDR1 MNHEY and CDR2 SVGAGI come from the germline V gene. The CDR3 totals 15 residues. The CDR3 coding sequence is TGTGCCAGCAGTCTAAACAGGGGGTTAAATTCACCCCTCCACTTT. Translation gives CASSLNRGLNSPLHF.

The V and J genes are TRBV9 and TRBJ2-3, with D maybe TRBD1 (7 bases). This CDR3 is 15 amino acids long. Germline CDR1 SGDLS, CDR2 YYNGEE. Trimming pared 3 bases from V and 3 bases from J, leaving 14 bases between. CDR3 loop: CASSAQGGGTDTQYF. The CDR3 DNA reads TGTGCCAGCAGCGCCCAGGGGGGTGGGACAGATACGCAGTATTTT.

The rearrangement uses TRBV11-1 and TRBJ1-6, with TRBD1 matching over 7 bases. The CDR3 has 17 amino acids. CDR1 is SGHAT and CDR2 is FQDESV in the germline V gene (reference sequence). The V segment lost 5 bases and the J segment 10 bases; nucleotides outside the gene matches: 17. The CDR3 sequence is CASSITGTEGYGSPLHF. CDR3 nucleotide sequence: TGTGCCAGCAGCATTACCGGGACAGAGGGGTATGGGTCACCCCTCCACTTT.

The chain links TRBV7-8 to TRBJ2-6, with a tentative D call TRBD2 (5 bases). Trimming removed 1 base at V and 2 bases at J, with 6 bases between. Germline CDR1 is SGHVS and CDR2 is FQNEAQ. The CDR3 is 15 amino acids. In DNA, the CDR3 is TGTGCCAGCAGCTTAGGGGAGACTGGGGCCAACGTCCTGACTTTC. This codes for CASSLGETGANVLTF. Variable domain in full (rest from reference TRBV7-8 and TRBJ2-6): GAGVSQSPRYKVAKRGQDVALRCDPISGHVSLFWYQQALGQGPEFLTYFQNEAQLDKSGLPSDRFFAERPEGSVSTLKIQRTQQEDSAVYLCASSLGETGANVLTFGAGSRLTVL.

J is TRBJ2-5 and V is TRBV10-3; tentatively, D is TRBD1 (5 bases). The DNA end is more similar to TRBJ2-7, so the J call may be wrong. The CDR3 is made up of 15 amino acids. Germline V CDR1 and CDR2: ENHRY, SYGVKD. DNA for the CDR3: TGTGCCATCAGTGAGGGGTCAGGGTTGGGGTTCGAGCAGTACTTC. Encoded protein: CAISEGSGLGFEQYF.